This T cell receptor beta chain was identified in a study of CD8+ T cells in alopecia areata. Findings and limits, study-wide: Scalp and blood retained many expanded lesional clones during tofacitinib.

Treatment of the sample: oral pan-JAK inhibitor, 5-10 mg twice daily. The V and J ends lost 6 bases and 0 bases respectively, with 13 bases between them. The CDR3 length is 14 residues. Germline-derived CDR1 and CDR2 are SGDLS and YYNGEE. In the case of this clone: What it recognizes is unknown.

RNA, once extracted, was reverse transcribed into cDNA for use as the sequencing template. Measured with immunoSEQ multiplex PCR; TCRdb has only the in-frame clones, and not every one. The data contain roughly 60,000 clones, about 43% of them singletons. The genes are TRBV9 and TRBJ2-7; D is perhaps TRBD2 (5 bases). The starting material was CD8+ T cells sorted from blood, obtained around week 37, from a patient treated with tofacitinib. This sequence was found in a human donor with alopecia areata. The CDR3 region has the DNA TGTGCCAGCACAGAGGGATCTTTCTCCTACGAGCAGTACTTC. Translating it yields CASTEGSFSYEQYF. Supplemented by reference TRBV9 and TRBJ2-7, the full variable domain reads DSGVTQTPKHLITATGQRVTLRCSPRSGDLSVYWYQQSLDQGLQFLIQYYNGEERAKGNILERFSAQQFPDLHSELNLSSLELGDSALYFCASTEGSFSYEQYFGPGTRLTVT.